This T cell receptor beta chain was found in a study of CD8 T cells in ankylosing spondylitis. By quantitative 5'-RACE with molecular barcodes, the TCR beta libraries were made. TCRdb redid the calling of the 5' RACE reads with MiXCR, one entry per CDR3 protein. The sample has 350,000 to 450,000 distinct CDR3 sequences, 20% to 25% seen once. Germline V gene sequence: CDR1 MNHNS, CDR2 SASEGT. This CDR3 comprises 16 residues. Trimming at V came to 5 bases and at J to 0 bases, leaving 7 bases not matched to a gene. What was sequenced was blood, either unsorted or a sorted T cell fraction (not recorded which). The clonotype originates from a male donor with ankylosing spondylitis or in good health (not recorded which). The chain recombines TRBV6-1 with TRBJ2-3; 8 nucleotides agree with TRBD2. CDR3 sequence reads: CASSQTSGRSTDTQYF. The CDR3 bases are TGTGCCAGCAGTCAAACTAGCGGCCGGAGCACAGATACGCAGTATTTT.